A single sample gave rise to the 32 T cell receptor beta chains below, sequenced in a study of T cell responses to AZD1222 COVID-19 vaccine. Data came from immunoSEQ multiplex PCR; TCRdb stores just in-frame clones and leaves some out. The sample records under 200,000 clones, approximately 93% being singletons. The specimen comprised peripheral blood, sampled on day 0 of AZD1222 vaccination. The receptors were gathered from an adult in good health.

The rearrangement links TRBV7-9 to TRBJ1-6; D gene uncertain. The CDR3 is 13 residues long. Trimming pared 8 bases from V and 3 bases from J, leaving 8 bases between. Germline values: CDR1 SEHNR, CDR2 FQNEAQ (reference sequence). CDR3 loop: CASGRSYNSPLHF. DNA for the CDR3: TGTGCCAGCGGTCGGAGCTATAATTCACCCCTCCACTTT.

This clone was seen once. Other DNA sequences in the sample encode the same CDR3. The rearrangement uses TRBV5-1 and TRBJ1-1; D is undetermined. The germline V gene has CDR1 SGHRS and CDR2 YFSETQ. CDR3 size: 13 residues. V was shortened by 0 bases and J by 5 bases, with 8 bases between the two germline ends. CDR3 sequence (DNA): TGCGCCAGCAGCTTGGAGGGCGGGACTGAAGCTTTCTTT. Its protein is CASSLEGGTEAFF.

The chain is built from TRBV5-6 and TRBJ2-7, with D hard to call. Germline V gene sequence: CDR1 SGHDT, CDR2 YYEEEE. Deletions cut 0 bases from V and 7 bases from J, with 11 bases between. The CDR3 extends over 13 amino acids. The chain's CDR3 is CASSLAVLREQYF. The CDR3 DNA reads TGTGCCAGCAGCTTGGCAGTTTTAAGGGAGCAGTACTTC.

This chain connects TRBV4-1 to TRBJ1-5; a weak D match, TRBD1 (5 bases). The ends were cut back, 2 bases at V and 3 bases at J, with 14 bases in the middle. Germline V CDR1 and CDR2: MGHRA, YSYEKL. CDR3 length: 16 residues. The CDR3 sequence: CASSQHPGRNNQPQHF. DNA for the CDR3: TGCGCCAGCAGCCAACACCCGGGACGGAACAATCAGCCCCAGCATTTT.

The V and J genes are TRBV11-3 and TRBJ2-3; 9 bases match TRBD2. V was pared by 3 bases and J by 1 base, with 8 bases of the junction left unmatched. The CDR3 has 17 residues. Looked up from germline, CDR1 is SGHNT and CDR2 is YENEEA. The CDR3 sequence: CASSLRAERGGTDTQYF. CDR3 coding DNA: TGTGCCAGCAGCTTGAGGGCCGAGCGGGGGGGCACAGATACGCAGTATTTT. The full variable domain, its missing parts supplied by reference TRBV11-3 and TRBJ2-3, is EAGVVQSPRYKIIEKKQPVAFWCNPISGHNTLYWYLQNLGQGPELLIRYENEEAVDDSQLPKDRFSAERLKGVDSTLKIQPAELGDSAVYLCASSLRAERGGTDTQYFGPGTRLTVL.

The rearrangement joins TRBV5-5 to TRBJ1-4; 7 positions match TRBD1. The V and J ends lost 3 bases and 7 bases, in that order; junction bases with no gene match: 3. The length of the CDR3 is 13 residues. From germline, CDR1 is SGHKS and CDR2 YYEKEE (reference sequence). The chain's CDR3 is CASSSGTVEKLFF. In nucleotides, the CDR3 is TGTGCCAGCAGCTCGGGGACAGTTGAAAAACTGTTTTTT.

The chain links TRBV19 to TRBJ2-7; D unresolved. The CDR3 runs to 15 residues. V was pared by 4 bases and J by 2 bases, with 15 bases between. Germline V lookup: CDR1 LNHDA, CDR2 SQIVND (reference sequence). Written as DNA, the CDR3 is TGTGCCAGTAGTACCCCCGCGATGGGGACCTACGAGCAGTACTTC. This sequence encodes CASSTPAMGTYEQYF.

The chain combines TRBV5-4 with TRBJ1-5; 7 nucleotides match TRBD1. Looked up from germline, CDR1 is SGHNT and CDR2 is YYREEE (reference sequence). The J segment lost 1 base and the V segment lost 4 bases, leaving 2 bases of the junction unmatched. This CDR3 is 14 amino acids long. Here the CDR3 reads CASSLTGSNQPQHF. The DNA of the CDR3 is TGTGCCAGCAGCCTGACAGGGAGCAATCAGCCCCAGCATTTT.

This chain uses TRBV28 with TRBJ1-1, with D uncertain. CDR3 length: 12 residues. The V gene lost 2 bases and the J gene lost 3 bases, with 4 bases spanning the gap. The germline gives CDR1 MDHEN, CDR2 SYDVKM. CDR3 protein: CASSLKYTEAFF. The CDR3 nucleotides are TGTGCCAGCAGTTTAAAATACACTGAAGCTTTCTTT.

V gene TRBV6-5 combines with J gene TRBJ2-2; D not certain. The germline V and J ends were trimmed by 5 bases and 8 bases, with 15 bases remaining between them. Germline lookup yields CDR1 MNHEY and CDR2 SVGAGI. The CDR3 extends over 14 amino acids. CDR3 sequence reads: CASSTTLFGGELFF. The CDR3 DNA reads as TGTGCCAGCAGTACGACATTATTTGGGGGGGAGCTGTTTTTT.

This clone was counted once. In DNA, the CDR3 is TGTGCCAGCAGCCAAGGACCATATGCTTTCTTT. It codes for CASSQGPYAFF. The genes are TRBV14 and TRBJ1-1; no definite D call. V was pared by 1 base and J by 11 bases, with 8 bases between. From germline, CDR1 is SGHDN and CDR2 FVKESK. The CDR3 spans 11 residues.

The chain is built from TRBV19 and TRBJ1-1; 7 nucleotides match TRBD1. V trimming: 6 bases; J trimming: 1 base; junction bases outside the gene matches: 5. The CDR3 runs 14 residues. Germline V lookup: CDR1 LNHDA, CDR2 SQIVND (reference sequence). The CDR3 sequence is CASSSRGENTEAFF. CDR3 nucleotide sequence: TGTGCCAGTAGCAGCAGGGGGGAGAACACTGAAGCTTTCTTT.

The chain carries TRBV5-1 and TRBJ1-2; 7 bases match TRBD1. V shed 4 bases and J 4 bases; nucleotides not matched to a gene: 4. The CDR3 has 13 amino acids. Germline V gives CDR1 SGHRS, CDR2 YFSETQ. In DNA form, the CDR3 reads TGCGCCAGCAGCGGTGGGACAGTCTATGGCTACACCTTC. It specifies CASSGGTVYGYTF.

The chain combines TRBV6-5 with TRBJ1-5, with 7 nucleotides matching TRBD1. The CDR3 is made up of 13 amino acids. V was clipped by 10 bases and J by 7 bases; unmatched bases: 10. Germline V gene sequence: CDR1 MNHEY, CDR2 SVGAGI. CDR3 bases: TGTGCCACCCAGGCGGGAGGGGGCCAGCCCCAGCATTTT. Protein product: CATQAGGGQPQHF.

V usage is TRBV2 and J usage is TRBJ1-1, with D tentatively TRBD1 (5 bases). Deletions cut 4 bases from V and 4 bases from J, with 13 bases between. The germline V gene has CDR1 SNHLY and CDR2 FYNNEI. This CDR3 has 14 amino acids. Here the CDR3 DNA reads TGTGCCAGCAGTGGGGGCGGGAGGAGCACTGAAGCTTTCTTT. Translating gives CASSGGGRSTEAFF.

The chain uses TRBV27 and TRBJ2-7, with D possibly being TRBD1 (6 bases). V was clipped by 5 bases and J by 5 bases, with 13 bases between them. The length of the CDR3 is 13 residues. CDR1 is MNHEY, CDR2 SMNVEV, per germline (reference sequence). CDR3 DNA sequence: TGTGCCAGCAGTCCCAGGGGTCTCGACGAGCAGTACTTC. Its protein is CASSPRGLDEQYF.

The rearrangement uses TRBV7-2 and TRBJ2-3; TRBD2 matches 8 bases. The CDR3 loop spans 12 amino acids. V lost 2 bases and J lost 13; bases outside the gene matches: 5. The germline gives CDR1 SGHTA, CDR2 FQGNSA. The CDR3 DNA reads as TGTGCCAGCAGCTTAAGAGCGGGGGAGAAGTATTTT. It encodes CASSLRAGEKYF.

The V call is TRBV4-1, the J call TRBJ1-1, with D possibly being TRBD1 (6 bases). Trimming took off 4 bases at V and 4 bases at J, with 16 bases between the two ends. This CDR3 is built from 15 residues. Germline CDR1 reads MGHRA; CDR2 reads YSYEKL. The chain's CDR3 is CASSRDRGGGTEAFF. The CDR3 coding sequence is TGCGCCAGCAGCCGAGATAGGGGGGGTGGCACTGAAGCTTTCTTT.

This chain uses TRBV11-3 with TRBJ2-1; D perhaps matches TRBD2 (5 bases). CDR1 and CDR2 (germline): SGHNT, YENEEA. The CDR3 has 13 residues. The ends were cut back, 1 base at V and 6 bases at J, with 7 bases in the middle. The CDR3 loop reads CASSLGAGNEQFF. In DNA, the CDR3 is TGTGCCAGCAGCTTAGGTGCGGGCAATGAGCAGTTCTTC.

The chain carries TRBV7-8 and TRBJ2-7; possibly TRBD1 for D (5 bases). From germline, CDR1 is SGHVS and CDR2 FQNEAQ. The germline V and J ends were trimmed by 3 bases and 4 bases, with 13 bases remaining between them. The CDR3 totals 14 residues. The CDR3 protein is CASSFAGFSYEQYF. In DNA, the CDR3 is TGTGCCAGCAGCTTTGCAGGGTTTTCGTACGAGCAGTACTTC.

The chain carries TRBV15 and TRBJ2-2; 11 bases are shared with TRBD1. Trimming cost V 0 bases and J 5 bases; bases outside gene matches: 5. Germline CDR1 reads LNHNV; CDR2 reads YYDKDF (reference sequence). This CDR3 contains 17 residues. This chain's CDR3 is CATSRDRGTGGTGELFF. As DNA, the CDR3 is TGTGCCACCAGCAGAGATCGGGGGACAGGGGGTACCGGGGAGCTGTTTTTT.

This clone has only one observation. The chain combines TRBV19 with TRBJ2-1; no reliable D call. Germline V CDR1 and CDR2: LNHDA, SQIVND (reference sequence). Trimming stripped 2 bases from V and 0 bases from J, with 8 bases between. The CDR3 is 15 amino acids. DNA of the CDR3: TGTGCCAGTAGTATAAAGTGGAGCTCCTACAATGAGCAGTTCTTC. Encoded protein: CASSIKWSSYNEQFF.

V is TRBV3-1 (or the pseudogene TRBV3-2) and J is TRBJ1-6, with D possibly being TRBD1 (5 bases). CDR1 LGHDT and CDR2 YNNKEL come from the germline V gene (reference sequence). The CDR3 consists of 13 residues. V gave up 1 base and J gave up 8 bases, with 6 bases separating them. The CDR3, as DNA: TGTGCCAGCAGCCAAGTGGGGGATTCACCCCTCCACTTT. Translation gives CASSQVGDSPLHF.

The chain carries TRBV6-5 and TRBJ1-3; the match to TRBD1 covers 9 bases. The length of the CDR3 is 15 residues. The junction had 4 bases not matched to a gene; V was cut back by 7 bases and J by 0 bases. The germline V gene has CDR1 MNHEY and CDR2 SVGAGI. CDR3 nucleotides: TGTGCCAGCATGGACAGGGGTTACTCTGGAAACACCATATATTTT. Amino acid sequence: CASMDRGYSGNTIYF.

The chain is built from TRBV27 and TRBJ2-1; 9 bases match TRBD2. Germline V CDR1 and CDR2: MNHEY, SMNVEV (reference sequence). The CDR3 covers 14 residues. V trimming: 0 bases; J trimming: 11 bases; junction bases outside the gene matches: 5. The CDR3 bases are TGTGCCAGCAGTTTATCGGGGACTAGCTACAAGCAGTTCTTC. It translates to CASSLSGTSYKQFF.

The genes are TRBV19 and TRBJ2-2, with TRBD1 as a possible D gene (5 bases). The CDR3 covers 14 residues. V was cut by 6 bases and J by 1 base, with 9 bases left in between. CDR1 is LNHDA, CDR2 SQIVND, per germline (reference sequence). This CDR3 reads CASRVQGNTGELFF. CDR3 nucleotides: TGTGCCAGTAGGGTTCAGGGGAACACCGGGGAGCTGTTTTTT.

The chain has TRBV5-1 and TRBJ1-1, with TRBD1 matching over 8 bases. This CDR3 comprises 16 residues. Per the germline V gene, CDR1 is SGHRS and CDR2 is YFSETQ. V shed 3 bases, J shed 0 bases, and the junction held 7 bases outside the gene matches. The CDR3 protein is CASSSDRATLNTEAFF. The CDR3 DNA reads as TGCGCCAGCAGCTCGGACAGGGCCACTCTGAACACTGAAGCTTTCTTT.

This chain links TRBV10-3 with TRBJ1-4; 8 bases line up with TRBD1. Unmatched junction bases numbered 11, after V lost 6 bases and J lost 8 bases. The germline gives CDR1 ENHRY, CDR2 SYGVKD. The CDR3 is 15 amino acids. This chain's CDR3 is CAIRMGSGGEEKLFF. DNA of the CDR3: TGTGCCATCAGGATGGGGTCAGGGGGCGAGGAAAAACTGTTTTTT.

The V gene is TRBV12-3 or TRBV12-4, the J gene TRBJ2-1; D is uncertain. This CDR3 is 12 amino acids long. With 4 bases removed from V and 10 bases from J, the gap between germline ends came to 11 bases. This CDR3 reads CASSSEMGEQFF. The CDR3 DNA follows: TGTGCCAGCAGTTCCGAGATGGGGGAGCAGTTCTTC.

J is TRBJ2-7 and V is TRBV6-7; 7 nucleotides match TRBD1. TRBV6-7 falls under the ORF class, with uncertain function. There are 14 residues in the CDR3. Losses at the gene ends were 4 bases for V and 3 bases for J; bases not matched to a gene: 6. The CDR3 region has the DNA TGTGCCAGCAGTTCCGGGACAGCAGACTACGAGCAGTACTTC. This translates into CASSSGTADYEQYF.

CDR3 sequence (DNA): TGTGCCAGCAGCTTAGCCAGCCAAGAGACCCAGTACTTC. This codes for CASSLASQETQYF. The rearrangement links TRBV11-1 to TRBJ2-5, with no clear D. The CDR3 length is 13 residues. Per the germline V gene, CDR1 is SGHAT and CDR2 is FQDESV (reference sequence). V lost 0 bases, J lost 1 base, and 3 bases lay in between.

As to this clone: This sample includes further DNA sequences coding for the same CDR3. The gene calls are TRBV20-1 and TRBJ1-2; D unresolved. V was shortened by 5 bases and J by 3 bases, with 4 bases between the two germline ends. The germline V gene has CDR1 DFQATT and CDR2 SNEGSKA (reference sequence). This CDR3 is built from 10 residues. CDR3 nucleotide sequence: TGCAGTGCTGGGGACTATGGCTACACCTTC. This sequence encodes CSAGDYGYTF.